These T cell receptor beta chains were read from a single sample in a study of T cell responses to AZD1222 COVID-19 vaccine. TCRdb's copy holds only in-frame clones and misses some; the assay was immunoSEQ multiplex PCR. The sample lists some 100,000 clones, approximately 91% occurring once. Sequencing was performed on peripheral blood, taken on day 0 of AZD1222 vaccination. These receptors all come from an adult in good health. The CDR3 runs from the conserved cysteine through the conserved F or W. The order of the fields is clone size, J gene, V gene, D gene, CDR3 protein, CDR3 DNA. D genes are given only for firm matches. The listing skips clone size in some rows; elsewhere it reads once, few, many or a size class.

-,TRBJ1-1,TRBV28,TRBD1,CASGNRGVDTEAFF,TGTGCCAGCGGGAACAGGGGTGTGGACACTGAAGCTTTCTTT
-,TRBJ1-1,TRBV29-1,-,CSVEDWVTGRVTEAFF,TGCAGCGTTGAAGATTGGGTGACGGGGAGAGTCACTGAAGCTTTCTTT
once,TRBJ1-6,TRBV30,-,CAWNQQGRISPLHF,TGTGCCTGGAATCAACAGGGTCGTATTTCACCCCTCCACTTT
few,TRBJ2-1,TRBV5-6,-,CASSLMSSSYNEQFF,TGTGCCAGCAGCTTAATGTCCAGCTCCTACAATGAGCAGTTCTTC
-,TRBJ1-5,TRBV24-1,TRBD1,CATSDGDSRQPQHF,TGTGCCACCAGTGATGGGGACAGCCGTCAGCCCCAGCATTTT
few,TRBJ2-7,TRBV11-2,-,CASSTRQAFVSYEQYF,TGTGCCAGCAGCACACGACAGGCTTTTGTGTCCTACGAGCAGTACTTC
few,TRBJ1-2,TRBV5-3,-,CARSLGVPYQKRYYGYTF,TGTGCCAGAAGCTTGGGGGTCCCTTACCAGAAGAGGTACTATGGCTACACCTTC
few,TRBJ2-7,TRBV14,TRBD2,CASSQDLRGGKYEQYF,TGTGCCAGCAGCCAAGATTTACGGGGGGGCAAATACGAGCAGTACTTC
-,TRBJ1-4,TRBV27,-,CASSLSSRYTTNEKLFF,TGTGCCAGCAGTTTATCGTCCAGGTACACAACTAATGAAAAACTGTTTTTT
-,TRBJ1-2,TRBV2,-,CASSPGRGYGYTF,TGTGCCAGCAGCCCCGGGAGGGGCTATGGCTACACCTTC
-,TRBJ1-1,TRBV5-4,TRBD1,CASSERQGRMNTEAFF,TGTGCCAGCAGCGAGCGACAGGGCCGGATGAACACTGAAGCTTTCTTT
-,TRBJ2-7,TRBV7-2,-,CASSKGPLIYEQYF,TGTGCCAGCAGCAAGGGACCGCTCATCTACGAGCAGTACTTC
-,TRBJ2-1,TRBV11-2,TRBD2,CASSGRPAGGLSSYNEQFF,TGTGCCAGCAGCGGTAGGCCAGCGGGGGGGCTTAGCTCCTACAATGAGCAGTTCTTC
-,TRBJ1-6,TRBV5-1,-,CASSLLAGTGSPLHF,TGCGCCAGCAGCTTGCTGGCAGGGACCGGTTCACCCCTCCACTTT
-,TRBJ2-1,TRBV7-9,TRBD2,CASSLDRVSGSFNEQFF,TGTGCCAGCAGCTTAGATAGGGTCAGCGGGAGTTTCAATGAGCAGTTCTTC
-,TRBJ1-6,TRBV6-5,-,CASSTRRGAISPLHF,TGTGCCAGCAGTACCAGACGGGGGGCTATTTCACCCCTCCACTTT
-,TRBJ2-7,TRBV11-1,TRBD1,CASSNGQVREQYF,TGTGCCAGCAGCAATGGACAGGTGAGGGAGCAGTACTTC
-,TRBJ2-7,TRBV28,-,CASSLGGYEQYF,TGTGCCAGCAGTTTAGGCGGTTACGAGCAGTACTTC
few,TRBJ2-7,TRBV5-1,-,CASSVGTAIGSDEQYF,TGCGCCAGCAGCGTGGGGACCGCTATCGGGAGCGACGAGCAGTACTTC
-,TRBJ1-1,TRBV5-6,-,CASSPRPEVGTEAFF,TGTGCCAGCAGCCCCCGACCGGAGGTGGGCACTGAAGCTTTCTTT
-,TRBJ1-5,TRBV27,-,CASSLRAGSRGWNQPQHF,TGTGCCAGCAGTTTAAGAGCAGGGAGCCGTGGTTGGAATCAGCCCCAGCATTTT
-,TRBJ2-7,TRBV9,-,CASSPHSSYEQYF,TGTGCCAGCAGCCCCCATAGCTCCTACGAGCAGTACTTC
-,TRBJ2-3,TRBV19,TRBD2,CASSIGEASGGLRYTDTQYF,TGTGCCAGTAGTATTGGGGAGGCGAGCGGGGGGCTCAGATACACAGATACGCAGTATTTT
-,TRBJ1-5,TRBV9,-,CASSVEAGPQHF,TGTGCCAGCAGCGTAGAGGCGGGGCCCCAGCATTTT
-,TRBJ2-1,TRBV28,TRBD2,CASNGGTSLNEQFF,TGTGCCAGCAATGGAGGGACTAGCTTGAATGAGCAGTTCTTC
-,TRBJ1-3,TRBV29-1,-,CSVAKGDLAGNTIYF,TGCAGCGTTGCAAAAGGGGACCTAGCCGGAAACACCATATATTTT
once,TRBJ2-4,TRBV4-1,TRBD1,CASSQVPGTGVIQYF,TGCGCCAGCAGCCAAGTACCCGGGACAGGGGTAATTCAGTACTTC
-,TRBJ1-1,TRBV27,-,CASSSGWDNEAFF,TGTGCCAGCAGTTCAGGGTGGGATAATGAAGCTTTCTTT
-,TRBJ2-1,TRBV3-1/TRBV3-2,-,CASSQEKPYNEQFF,TGTGCCAGCAGCCAAGAAAAGCCATACAATGAGCAGTTCTTC
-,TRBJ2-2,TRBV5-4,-,CASSLGGPNGGELFF,TGTGCCAGCAGCTTGGGGGGGCCGAACGGCGGGGAGCTGTTTTTT